This note documents a single TCR beta chain sequence. Its antigen is unidentified. This sample's treatment: some 19 received Ad26.COV2.S at low or high dose, single or two shots; 5 received placebo; per-sample allocation not given. The samples date from day 63 after the first vaccine or placebo injection. Produced via immunoSEQ multiplex PCR; TCRdb's table is partial and in-frame only. The table includes just over 350,000 clones, 85% detected once. This CDR3 spans 14 amino acids. The germline V gene has CDR1 SEHNR and CDR2 FQNEAQ (reference sequence). Trimming removed 7 bases from V and 0 bases from J; junction bases left unmatched: 3. This sample is drawn from a study of Ad26.COV2.S vaccination and SARS-CoV-2 variants. General study results and limits: Recipients of either vaccine or placebo displayed similar breadth of non-spike TCRs. Spike-specific TCR breadth in vaccine recipients exceeded that seen in placebo recipients.

The sample was peripheral blood, taken in a trial of Ad26.COV2.S vaccine versus placebo. The origin of this receptor is a person aged 18-60 years who received the Ad26.COV2.S COVID-19 vaccine or a placebo. The chain recombines TRBV7-9 with TRBJ2-3, with 8 bases fitting TRBD2. DNA for the CDR3: TGTGCCAGCACCCCTAGCGGGAGCACAGATACGCAGTATTTT. Translating it yields CASTPSGSTDTQYF. Full variable domain (remainder filled in from reference TRBV7-9 and TRBJ2-3): DTGVSQNPRHKITKRGQNVTFRCDPISEHNRLYWYRQTLGQGPEFLTYFQNEAQLEKSRLLSDRFSAERPKGSFSTLEIQRTEQGDSAMYLCASTPSGSTDTQYFGPGTRLTVL.